What follows is one T cell receptor (beta chain) and its context. The record originates from a study of blood T cell repertoires in COVID-19. Across the whole study: The origin of the acute and convalescent COVID-19 samples was the United States, Italy and Spain. T cells, B-cell-depleted T cells, or PBMCs provided the cDNA or gDNA that served as material.

Authors' methods: For nucleated cells, counts were estimated from reference gene primer amplification. Profiling relied on immunoSEQ multiplex PCR, and the TCRdb table lists in-frame clones only, not all of them. V, J and clone size derive from that table, while D and trimming were established from the DNA sequence. Among some 180,000 clones listed, about nine tenths were seen once. Germline CDR1 SEHNR, CDR2 FQNEAQ (reference sequence). The ends were cut back, 4 bases at V and 7 bases at J, with 10 bases in the middle. The CDR3 contains 12 residues. The chain links TRBV7-9 to TRBJ1-1; D is possibly TRBD1 (5 bases). The origin of this receptor is a man between 50 and 59 years old with acute or convalescent COVID-19. The sample taken for sequencing was peripheral blood. For the CDR3, the DNA is TGTGCCAGCAGCTCCACAGGTGGTGAAGCTTTCTTT. It encodes CASSSTGGEAFF.